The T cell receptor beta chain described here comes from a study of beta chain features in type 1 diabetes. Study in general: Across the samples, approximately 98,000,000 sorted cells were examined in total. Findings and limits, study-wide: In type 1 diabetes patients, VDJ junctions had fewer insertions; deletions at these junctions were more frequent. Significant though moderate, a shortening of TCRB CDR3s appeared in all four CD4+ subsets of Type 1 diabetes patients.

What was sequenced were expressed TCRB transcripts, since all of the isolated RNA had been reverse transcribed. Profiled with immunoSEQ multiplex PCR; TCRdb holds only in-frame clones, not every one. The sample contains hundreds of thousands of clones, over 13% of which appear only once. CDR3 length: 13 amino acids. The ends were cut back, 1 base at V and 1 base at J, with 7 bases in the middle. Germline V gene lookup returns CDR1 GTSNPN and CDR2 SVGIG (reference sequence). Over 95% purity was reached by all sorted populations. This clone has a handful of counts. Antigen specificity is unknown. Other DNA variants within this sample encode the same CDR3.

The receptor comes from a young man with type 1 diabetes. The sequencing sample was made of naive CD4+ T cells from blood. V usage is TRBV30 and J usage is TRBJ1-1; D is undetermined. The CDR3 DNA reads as TGTGCCTGGAGTGGGGTCGGGAACACTGAAGCTTTCTTT. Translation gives CAWSGVGNTEAFF.